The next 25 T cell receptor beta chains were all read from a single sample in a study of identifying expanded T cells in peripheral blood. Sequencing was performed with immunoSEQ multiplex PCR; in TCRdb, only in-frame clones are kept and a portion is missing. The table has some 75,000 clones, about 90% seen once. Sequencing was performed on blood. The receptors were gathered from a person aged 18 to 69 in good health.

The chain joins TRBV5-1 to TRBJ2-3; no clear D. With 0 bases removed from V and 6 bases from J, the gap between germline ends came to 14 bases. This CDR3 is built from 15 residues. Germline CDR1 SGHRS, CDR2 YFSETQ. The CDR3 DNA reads TGCGCCAGCAGCTTGGGGATCGCGCTGACTGATACGCAGTATTTT. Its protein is CASSLGIALTDTQYF.

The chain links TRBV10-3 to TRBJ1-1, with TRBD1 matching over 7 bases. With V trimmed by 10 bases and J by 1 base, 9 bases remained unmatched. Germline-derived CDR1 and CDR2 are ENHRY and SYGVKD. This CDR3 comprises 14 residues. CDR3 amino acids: CATLSTGRNTEAFF. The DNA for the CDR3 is TGTGCCACCCTATCGACAGGGCGGAACACTGAAGCTTTCTTT.

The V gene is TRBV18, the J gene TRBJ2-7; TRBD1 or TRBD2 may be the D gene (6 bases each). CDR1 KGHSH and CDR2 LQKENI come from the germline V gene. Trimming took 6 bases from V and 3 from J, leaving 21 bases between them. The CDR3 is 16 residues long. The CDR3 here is CASSSPRGESGYEQYF. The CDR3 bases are TGTGCCAGCTCCTCACCTAGGGGGGAGAGTGGCTACGAGCAGTACTTC.

DNA of the CDR3: TGCGCCAGCAGCCAGGGGAATAATTCACCCCTCCACTTT. It specifies CASSQGNNSPLHF. The gene calls are TRBV5-1 and TRBJ1-6, with D possibly being TRBD1 (6 bases). V dropped 4 bases and J dropped 5 bases, with 7 bases sitting between them. In germline, CDR1 is SGHRS, CDR2 YFSETQ. The CDR3 totals 13 residues.

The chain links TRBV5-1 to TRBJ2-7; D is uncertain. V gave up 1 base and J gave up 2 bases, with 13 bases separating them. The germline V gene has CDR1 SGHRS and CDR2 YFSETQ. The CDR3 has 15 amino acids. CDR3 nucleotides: TGCGCCAGCAGCTTGATGTCGGGCCCCACCTACGAGCAGTACTTC. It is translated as CASSLMSGPTYEQYF.

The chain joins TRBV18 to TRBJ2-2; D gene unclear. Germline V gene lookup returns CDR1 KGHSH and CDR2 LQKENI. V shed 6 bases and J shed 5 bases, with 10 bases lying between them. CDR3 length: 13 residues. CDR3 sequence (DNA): TGTGCCAGCTCGCTGACCGCTACCGGGGAGCTGTTTTTT. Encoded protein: CASSLTATGELFF.

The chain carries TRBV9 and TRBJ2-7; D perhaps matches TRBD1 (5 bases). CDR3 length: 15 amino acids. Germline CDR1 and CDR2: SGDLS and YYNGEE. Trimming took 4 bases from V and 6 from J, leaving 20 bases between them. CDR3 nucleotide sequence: TGTGCCAGCAGCCTCTCATTGGCAGGGTCAGGCGAGCAGTACTTC. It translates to CASSLSLAGSGEQYF.

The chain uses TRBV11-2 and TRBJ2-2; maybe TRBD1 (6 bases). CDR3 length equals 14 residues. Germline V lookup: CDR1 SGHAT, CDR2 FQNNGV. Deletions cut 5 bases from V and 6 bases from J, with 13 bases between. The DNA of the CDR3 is TGTGCCAGCAGCATTACACAGGGTGCCGGGGAGCTGTTTTTT. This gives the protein CASSITQGAGELFF.

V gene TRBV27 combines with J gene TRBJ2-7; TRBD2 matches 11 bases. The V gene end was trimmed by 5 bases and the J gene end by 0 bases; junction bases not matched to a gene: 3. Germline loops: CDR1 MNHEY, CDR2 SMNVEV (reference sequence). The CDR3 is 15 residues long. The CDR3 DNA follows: TGTGCCAGCAGTCTAGCGGGGGGAAGCTCCTACGAGCAGTACTTC. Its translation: CASSLAGGSSYEQYF.

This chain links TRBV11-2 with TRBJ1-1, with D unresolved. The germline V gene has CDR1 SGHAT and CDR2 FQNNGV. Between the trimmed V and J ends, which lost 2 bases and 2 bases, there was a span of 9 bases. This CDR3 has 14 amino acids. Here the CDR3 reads CASSLRSPNTEAFF. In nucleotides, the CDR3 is TGTGCCAGCAGCTTACGGAGTCCTAACACTGAAGCTTTCTTT.

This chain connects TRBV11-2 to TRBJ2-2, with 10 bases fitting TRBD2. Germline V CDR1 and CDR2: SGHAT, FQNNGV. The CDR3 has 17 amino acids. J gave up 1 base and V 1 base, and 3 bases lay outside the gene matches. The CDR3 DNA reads TGTGCCAGCAGCTTAGGGCTAGCGGGAGTGAACACCGGGGAGCTGTTTTTT. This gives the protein CASSLGLAGVNTGELFF.

The CDR3 spells CASSPRGVANSYEQYF. The CDR3 DNA follows: TGTGCCAGCTCACCACGGGGGGTAGCGAACTCCTACGAGCAGTACTTC. The V call is TRBV18, the J call TRBJ2-7, with D possibly being TRBD2 (6 bases). This CDR3 spans 16 amino acids. CDR1 and CDR2 (germline): KGHSH, LQKENI. Trimming pared 1 base from V and 0 bases from J, leaving 13 bases between.

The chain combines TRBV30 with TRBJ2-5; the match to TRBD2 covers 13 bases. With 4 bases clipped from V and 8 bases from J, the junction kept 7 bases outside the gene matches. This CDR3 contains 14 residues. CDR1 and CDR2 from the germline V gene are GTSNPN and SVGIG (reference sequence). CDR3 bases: TGTGCCTGGACCCGGACTAGCGGGGGTGGAACCCAGTACTTC. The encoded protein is CAWTRTSGGGTQYF.

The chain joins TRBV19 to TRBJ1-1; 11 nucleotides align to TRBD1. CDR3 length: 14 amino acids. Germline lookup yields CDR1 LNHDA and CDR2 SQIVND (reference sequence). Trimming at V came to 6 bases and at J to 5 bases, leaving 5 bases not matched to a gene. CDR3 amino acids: CASRRGQGETEAFF. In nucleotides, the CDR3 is TGTGCCAGTAGGCGGGGACAGGGGGAAACTGAAGCTTTCTTT.

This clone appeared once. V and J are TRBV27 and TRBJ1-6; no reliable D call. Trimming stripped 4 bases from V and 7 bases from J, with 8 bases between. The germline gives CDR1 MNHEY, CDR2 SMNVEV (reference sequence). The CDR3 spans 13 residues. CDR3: CASSSWRNSPLHF. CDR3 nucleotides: TGTGCCAGCAGTTCCTGGAGGAATTCACCCCTCCACTTT.

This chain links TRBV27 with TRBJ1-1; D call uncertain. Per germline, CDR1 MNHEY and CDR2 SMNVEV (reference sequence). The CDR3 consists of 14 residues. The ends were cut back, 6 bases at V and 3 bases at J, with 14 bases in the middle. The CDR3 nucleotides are TGTGCCAGCAGAGTAAACCTGGAGGACACTGAAGCTTTCTTT. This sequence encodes CASRVNLEDTEAFF.

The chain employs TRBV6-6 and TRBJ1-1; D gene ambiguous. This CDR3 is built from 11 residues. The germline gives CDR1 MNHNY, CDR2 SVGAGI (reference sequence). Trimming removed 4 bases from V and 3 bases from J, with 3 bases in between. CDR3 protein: CASSFDTEAFF. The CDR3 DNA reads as TGTGCCAGCAGTTTTGACACTGAAGCTTTCTTT.

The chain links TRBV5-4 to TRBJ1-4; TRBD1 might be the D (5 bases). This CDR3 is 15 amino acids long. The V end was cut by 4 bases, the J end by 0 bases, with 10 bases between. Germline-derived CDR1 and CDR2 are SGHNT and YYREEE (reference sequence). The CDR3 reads CASSATGATNEKLFF. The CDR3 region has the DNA TGTGCCAGCAGCGCGACGGGGGCAACTAATGAAAAACTGTTTTTT. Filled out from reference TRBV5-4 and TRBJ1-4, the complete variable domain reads ETGVTQSPTHLIKTRGQQVTLRCSSQSGHNTVSWYQQALGQGPQFIFQYYREEENGRGNFPPRFSGLQFPNYSSELNVNALELDDSALYLCASSATGATNEKLFFGSGTQLSVL.

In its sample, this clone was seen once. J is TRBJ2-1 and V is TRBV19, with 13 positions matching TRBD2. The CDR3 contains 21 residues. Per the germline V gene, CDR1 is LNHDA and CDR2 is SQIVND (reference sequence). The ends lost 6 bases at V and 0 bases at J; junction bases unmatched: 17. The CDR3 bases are TGTGCCAGTAGAAAGGGGACTAGCGGGATTAGAGTCTCAAGCTCCTACAATGAGCAGTTCTTC. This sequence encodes CASRKGTSGIRVSSSYNEQFF.

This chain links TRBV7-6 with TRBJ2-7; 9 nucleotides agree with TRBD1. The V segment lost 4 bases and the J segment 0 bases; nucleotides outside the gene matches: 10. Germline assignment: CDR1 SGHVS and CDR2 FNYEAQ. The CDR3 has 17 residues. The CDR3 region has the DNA TGTGCCAGCAGCTCTCAGAACCGGGACAGGGACTCCTACGAGCAGTACTTC. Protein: CASSSQNRDRDSYEQYF.

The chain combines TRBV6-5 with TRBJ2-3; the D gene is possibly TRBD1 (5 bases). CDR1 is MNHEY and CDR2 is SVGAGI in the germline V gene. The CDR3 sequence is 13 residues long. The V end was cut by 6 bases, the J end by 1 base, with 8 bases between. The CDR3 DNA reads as TGTGCCAGCAGGGACACCGGCACAGATACGCAGTATTTT. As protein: CASRDTGTDTQYF.

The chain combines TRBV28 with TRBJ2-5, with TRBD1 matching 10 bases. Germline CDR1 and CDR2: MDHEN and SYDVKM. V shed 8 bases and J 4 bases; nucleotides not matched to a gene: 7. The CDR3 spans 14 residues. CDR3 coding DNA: TGTGCCAGCGGAGGGACAGGGGATAGAGAGACCCAGTACTTC. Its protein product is CASGGTGDRETQYF.

The CDR3 region is CASSSTGRREFF. CDR3 bases: TGTGCCAGCAGCTCGACCGGGAGACGAGAGTTCTTC. The chain is built from TRBV5-4 and TRBJ2-1; tentatively, D is TRBD2 (6 bases). V dropped 3 bases and J dropped 14 bases, with 15 bases sitting between them. Germline V gene lookup returns CDR1 SGHNT and CDR2 YYREEE (reference sequence). The CDR3 totals 12 residues.

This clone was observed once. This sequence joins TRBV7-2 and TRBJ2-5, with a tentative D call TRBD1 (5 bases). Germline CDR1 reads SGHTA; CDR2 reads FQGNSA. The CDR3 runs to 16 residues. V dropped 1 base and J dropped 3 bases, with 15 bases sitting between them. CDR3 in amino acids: CASSLDFGRAEETQYF. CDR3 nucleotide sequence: TGTGCCAGCAGCTTAGATTTTGGCAGGGCAGAAGAGACCCAGTACTTC.

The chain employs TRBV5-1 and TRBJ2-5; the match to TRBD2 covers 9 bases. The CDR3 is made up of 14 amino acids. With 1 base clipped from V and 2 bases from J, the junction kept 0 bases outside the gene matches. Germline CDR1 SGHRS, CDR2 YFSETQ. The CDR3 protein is CASSLTSGQETQYF. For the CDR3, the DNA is TGCGCCAGCAGCTTGACTAGCGGGCAAGAGACCCAGTACTTC.